This T cell receptor (beta chain) is drawn from a study of CD8 T cell repertoires and HIV-1 epitope variants. Study in general: Controls were a CMV, EBV and flu pool, Ebola AY9, and no peptide.

Deletions cut 4 bases from V and 2 bases from J, with 14 bases between. CDR3 length: 16 amino acids. The V gene's germline CDR1 is MNHNS and CDR2 SASEGT. Clones were read by immunoSEQ multiplex PCR, and TCRdb kept only the in-frame ones, dropping some. Of thousands of clones in the sample, roughly 69% were seen once. This clone was recorded only once. Its antigen is unknown. The sequence was obtained from a male donor with HIV. This chain connects TRBV6-1 to TRBJ2-2; possible D gene TRBD1, 6 bases. The sequenced material came from cultured CD8+ T cells derived from PBMCs. In DNA, the CDR3 is TGTGCCAGCAGTGCCTCAGGGGTTCGAAACACCGGGGAGCTGTTTTTT. This sequence encodes CASSASGVRNTGELFF.